The 8 T cell receptor beta chains given below trace back to one sample, sequenced in a study of blood T cell repertoires in COVID-19. Libraries were prepared by immunoSEQ multiplex PCR; TCRdb keeps only in-frame clonotypes and omits some of them. The sample has roughly 160,000 clones, roughly 88% seen once. The sequenced material came from peripheral blood. Every receptor here comes from a man between 18 and 29 years old with COVID-19, enrolled during active disease.

This clone appeared once. This sequence joins TRBV6-5 and TRBJ1-1, with D maybe TRBD1 (6 bases). The V and J ends lost 2 bases and 5 bases respectively, with 12 bases between them. Germline loops: CDR1 MNHEY, CDR2 SVGAGI. The CDR3 is made up of 14 amino acids. Here the CDR3 reads CASSYPGRGTEAFF. The DNA of the CDR3 is TGTGCCAGCAGTTACCCCGGTAGGGGGACTGAAGCTTTCTTT.

The rearrangement links TRBV6-2 or TRBV6-3 to TRBJ2-7, with D possibly matching TRBD2 (5 bases). Trimming removed 6 bases at V and 7 bases at J, with 22 bases between. Germline CDR1 and CDR2: MNHEY and SVGEGT. The CDR3 is 15 residues long. CDR3 amino acids: CASSLSRGFLLEQYF. DNA for the CDR3: TGTGCCAGCAGCCTCTCTCGGGGTTTCCTCTTAGAGCAGTACTTC.

The chain couples TRBV28 to TRBJ2-7; tentative D call: TRBD2 (6 bases). Trimming took off 6 bases at V and 0 bases at J, with 15 bases between the two ends. Germline CDR1 MDHEN, CDR2 SYDVKM. This CDR3 has 15 amino acids. The CDR3 DNA follows: TGTGCCAGCAGGCTGGACGGGGGAAGCTCCTACGAGCAGTACTTC. Protein sequence: CASRLDGGSSYEQYF.

This chain links TRBV9 with TRBJ2-7; D possibly corresponds to TRBD1 (6 bases). Trimming shortened V by 7 bases and J by 2 bases, and 19 bases separated the two germline ends. This CDR3 comprises 15 residues. Germline CDR1 reads SGDLS; CDR2 reads YYNGEE. CDR3 sequence (DNA): TGTGCCAGCCTTATTGACCGGGACAAACCCTACGAGCAGTACTTC. Protein sequence: CASLIDRDKPYEQYF.

V gene TRBV2 combines with J gene TRBJ1-1, with D tentatively TRBD1 (6 bases). Germline-derived CDR1 and CDR2 are SNHLY and FYNNEI. This CDR3 spans 14 amino acids. V was pared by 4 bases and J by 3 bases, with 12 bases between. CDR3 amino acids: CASSGQVRYTEAFF. The CDR3 DNA reads TGTGCCAGCAGTGGACAGGTCCGGTACACTGAAGCTTTCTTT.

The rearrangement links TRBV7-9 to TRBJ1-2; 10 nucleotides match TRBD1. Germline assignment: CDR1 SEHNR and CDR2 FQNEAQ (reference sequence). V lost 5 bases, J lost 5 bases, and 8 bases stayed unmatched. The CDR3 sequence is 15 residues long. DNA of the CDR3: TGTGCCAGCAGCGGAGGGGACAGGGGAGAATATGGCTACACCTTC. Translated, it gives CASSGGDRGEYGYTF.

J is TRBJ2-3 and V is TRBV3-1 (or the pseudogene TRBV3-2); 9 positions match TRBD1. The CDR3 runs 15 residues. Looked up from germline, CDR1 is LGHDT and CDR2 is YNNKEL (reference sequence). Unmatched junction bases numbered 5, after V lost 1 base and J lost 6 bases. DNA for the CDR3: TGTGCCAGCAGCCAAGGGACAGGGGCGGCTGATACGCAGTATTTT. It yields the protein CASSQGTGAADTQYF.

The J gene is TRBJ2-7, the V gene TRBV7-2; 9 bases fit TRBD2. V dropped 5 bases and J dropped 5; count of bases not matched to a gene: 4. CDR1 SGHTA and CDR2 FQGNSA come from the germline V gene. The CDR3 is 13 amino acids. CDR3: CASSISGRHEQYF. The CDR3 nucleotides are TGTGCCAGCAGCATTAGCGGGAGACACGAGCAGTACTTC.